These 29 T cell receptor beta chains originate from one sample sequenced in a study of cytomegalovirus exposure and HLA in healthy donors. Primers for the PCR totalled 60 Vbeta and 13 Jbeta. Assay used: immunoSEQ multiplex PCR; TCRdb lists only in-frame clones, some missing. This sample has 150,000 to 200,000 clones, with around 76% found just once. The sequenced sample consisted of PBMCs. The receptors shown here come from a woman in her twenties or thirties in good health and CMV-seropositive.

The rearrangement links TRBV11-2 to TRBJ2-3; TRBD1 might be the D (5 bases). The V and J ends lost 4 bases and 3 bases respectively, with 17 bases between them. Germline V gene data show CDR1 as SGHAT and CDR2 as FQNNGV. CDR3 length: 16 residues. For the CDR3, the DNA is TGTGCCAGCAGCTCCTTTAGGGGCAGGGATACAGATACGCAGTATTTT. Its translation is CASSSFRGRDTDTQYF.

This chain links TRBV10-3 with TRBJ1-1; 7 bases align to TRBD1. V was pared by 3 bases and J by 0 bases, with 7 bases of the junction left unmatched. The CDR3 is 16 amino acids. The V gene's germline CDR1 is ENHRY and CDR2 SYGVKD. CDR3 in amino acids: CAISEEVGGLNTEAFF. The CDR3 DNA reads TGTGCCATCAGTGAAGAGGTAGGGGGCTTGAACACTGAAGCTTTCTTT.

This clone was counted between two and nine times. This chain joins TRBV15 and TRBJ1-3; no definite D call. Trimming removed 6 bases at V and 0 bases at J, with 9 bases between. This CDR3 spans 14 amino acids. Per the germline V gene, CDR1 is LNHNV and CDR2 is YYDKDF (reference sequence). In DNA, the CDR3 is TGTGCCACCAGAGATTCGGGCTCTGGAAACACCATATATTTT. Translation: CATRDSGSGNTIYF.

The rearrangement uses TRBV4-1 and TRBJ1-4; D not resolved. In germline, CDR1 is MGHRA, CDR2 YSYEKL. The CDR3 covers 16 residues. The V and J ends lost 5 bases and 7 bases respectively, with 20 bases between them. CDR3 DNA: TGCGCCAGCAGCGAAGGGCCTTGGTGGTCCTCTGAAAAACTGTTTTTT. Translated: CASSEGPWWSSEKLFF.

J is TRBJ1-3 and V is TRBV6-1; 7 bases are a match to TRBD1. The CDR3 consists of 15 residues. V shed 5 bases and J 3 bases; nucleotides not matched to a gene: 7. Germline V gene lookup returns CDR1 MNHNS and CDR2 SASEGT. The CDR3 nucleotides read TGTGCCAGCAGTCAGACAGGGACGTATGGAAACACCATATATTTT. Residues: CASSQTGTYGNTIYF.

The CDR3 loop is CASSQGTVSGNTIYF. Here the CDR3 DNA reads TGCGCCAGCAGCCAAGGGACAGTCTCTGGAAACACCATATATTTT. V and J are TRBV4-1 and TRBJ1-3, with TRBD1 as a possible D gene (6 bases). CDR1 is MGHRA, CDR2 YSYEKL, per germline. The V end lost 1 base, the J end lost 0 bases, and 7 bases lay between the germline ends. This CDR3 is built from 15 residues.

V is TRBV7-9 and J is TRBJ2-7; 7 positions agree with TRBD1. The CDR3 covers 14 residues. CDR1 is SEHNR and CDR2 is FQNEAQ in the germline V gene (reference sequence). The J segment lost 3 bases and the V segment lost 4 bases, leaving 6 bases of the junction unmatched. CDR3 coding DNA: TGTGCCAGCAGCTCCCGGGACAGATTCTACGAGCAGTACTTC. Translated: CASSSRDRFYEQYF.

The chain uses TRBV7-2 and TRBJ1-4, with 9 bases aligning to TRBD1. The V gene's germline CDR1 is SGHTA and CDR2 FQGNSA. CDR3 length equals 17 residues. The V gene end was trimmed by 0 bases and the J gene end by 8 bases; junction bases not matched to a gene: 10. In DNA form, the CDR3 reads TGTGCCAGCAGCTTAGCCGAACCCGGGACAGGGTACGAAAAACTGTTTTTT. It specifies CASSLAEPGTGYEKLFF.

The chain recombines TRBV18 with TRBJ2-3, with D uncertain. V lost 5 bases, J lost 0 bases, and 6 bases lay in between. Germline CDR1 KGHSH, CDR2 LQKENI. The CDR3 sequence is 13 residues long. CDR3 sequence (DNA): TGTGCCAGCTCATTTCATAGCACAGATACGCAGTATTTT. As protein: CASSFHSTDTQYF.

J is TRBJ1-1 and V is TRBV6-5, with TRBD1 identical over 8 bases. J was trimmed by 6 bases and V by 0 bases; bases with no gene match: 9. CDR1 MNHEY and CDR2 SVGAGI come from the germline V gene. CDR3 length: 16 amino acids. The DNA of the CDR3 is TGTGCCAGCAGTTACTCCCAGGACAGGGTTGGGGCTGAAGCTTTCTTT. It codes for CASSYSQDRVGAEAFF.

This clone was seen a single time. V gene TRBV7-8 combines with J gene TRBJ1-3, with TRBD1 matching over 12 bases. The junction had 10 bases not matched to a gene; V was cut back by 6 bases and J by 7 bases. This CDR3 is 16 amino acids long. Germline lookup yields CDR1 SGHVS and CDR2 FQNEAQ. The CDR3 loop reads CASRPGQGALTNTIYF. CDR3 nucleotide sequence: TGTGCCAGCAGGCCGGGACAGGGGGCTCTCACGAACACCATATATTTT.

V gene TRBV30 combines with J gene TRBJ2-1, with D perhaps matching TRBD1 (5 bases). Germline loops: CDR1 GTSNPN, CDR2 SVGIG (reference sequence). CDR3 length equals 14 residues. V was pared by 1 base and J by 0 bases, with 7 bases between. DNA of the CDR3: TGTGCCTGGAGTGACAGGAGCTCCTACAATGAGCAGTTCTTC. Encoded protein: CAWSDRSSYNEQFF.

The genes are TRBV5-6 and TRBJ2-5, with TRBD2 as a possible D gene (5 bases). V was trimmed by 0 bases and J by 6 bases, leaving 12 bases between them. Per the germline V gene, CDR1 is SGHDT and CDR2 is YYEEEE. The CDR3 runs 14 residues. The CDR3 nucleotides are TGTGCCAGCAGCTTGGCGGCGGGTAAAAAGACCCAGTACTTC. Translation: CASSLAAGKKTQYF.

The rearrangement uses TRBV12-5 and TRBJ2-7; possible D gene TRBD2, 6 bases. The germline CDR1 and CDR2 sequences are LGHNT and FRNRAP. V dropped 2 bases and J dropped 3 bases, with 20 bases sitting between them. This CDR3 region has 17 residues. In nucleotides, the CDR3 is TGTGCTAGTGGTTTGTCCCAGCCCGGGACGGGGGACTACGAGCAGTACTTC. Protein sequence: CASGLSQPGTGDYEQYF.

The chain links TRBV5-1 to TRBJ1-2; D unresolved. The CDR3 runs 15 residues. Germline V lookup: CDR1 SGHRS, CDR2 YFSETQ. V lost 0 bases, J lost 2 bases, and 11 bases lay in between. The CDR3 sequence: CASSLDSGRNYGYTF. The CDR3 DNA sequence: TGCGCCAGCAGCTTGGACTCCGGGAGAAACTATGGCTACACCTTC.

This chain uses TRBV13 with TRBJ1-4, with 7 bases aligning to TRBD1. Germline V gene lookup returns CDR1 PRHDT and CDR2 FYEKMQ (reference sequence). This CDR3 is built from 15 residues. Losses at the gene ends were 6 bases for V and 4 bases for J; bases not matched to a gene: 8. CDR3: CASSKTGLDNEKLFF. CDR3 nucleotide sequence: TGTGCCAGCAGTAAGACAGGGTTAGATAATGAAAAACTGTTTTTT.

The DNA of the CDR3 is TGTGCCAGCAGCGCTGCGACAGATACGCAGTATTTT. It translates to CASSAATDTQYF. This rearrangement joins TRBV9 to TRBJ2-3; D is unclear. Per the germline V gene, CDR1 is SGDLS and CDR2 is YYNGEE. The ends were cut back, 3 bases at V and 3 bases at J, with 5 bases in the middle. The CDR3 totals 12 residues.

This chain connects TRBV4-1 to TRBJ2-7; 11 nucleotides line up with TRBD2. CDR1 is MGHRA, CDR2 YSYEKL, per germline. This CDR3 is 16 amino acids long. The V gene end was trimmed by 0 bases and the J gene end by 6 bases; junction bases not matched to a gene: 7. The CDR3 DNA sequence: TGCGCCAGCAGCCAAGAATTTGGGACTAGCGGACGCGAGCAGTACTTC. It codes for CASSQEFGTSGREQYF.

The chain couples TRBV4-1 to TRBJ1-6; D is unresolved. There are 13 residues in the CDR3. From germline, CDR1 is MGHRA and CDR2 YSYEKL. V shed 1 base and J shed 9 bases, with 7 bases lying between them. The CDR3 reads CASSQVLGSPLHF. For the CDR3, the DNA is TGCGCCAGCAGCCAAGTTCTCGGTTCACCCCTCCACTTT.

Points on this clone: Other DNA sequences of this sample code for an identical CDR3. J is TRBJ2-7 and V is TRBV7-9; possible D gene TRBD2, 5 bases. Trimming cost V 1 base and J 2 bases, with 9 bases left between them. Germline CDR1 is SEHNR and CDR2 is FQNEAQ (reference sequence). This CDR3 has 14 amino acids. The CDR3 loop is CASSLGGPTYEQYF. Written as DNA, the CDR3 is TGTGCCAGCAGCTTAGGCGGGCCCACCTACGAGCAGTACTTC.

This chain joins TRBV2 and TRBJ1-2, with D possibly being TRBD1 (5 bases). Looked up from germline, CDR1 is SNHLY and CDR2 is FYNNEI. The ends were cut back, 4 bases at V and 3 bases at J, with 12 bases in the middle. This CDR3 is 14 amino acids long. The CDR3 loop reads CASSVTRGDYGYTF. The CDR3 DNA is TGTGCCAGCAGTGTGACTAGGGGTGACTATGGCTACACCTTC.

The rearrangement links TRBV9 to TRBJ2-1; 8 bases agree with TRBD2. The CDR3 runs 15 residues. Germline values: CDR1 SGDLS, CDR2 YYNGEE. Trimming took 0 bases from V and 6 from J; bases not matched to a gene: 5. CDR3 amino acids: CASSVAGGPVNEQFF. CDR3 sequence (DNA): TGTGCCAGCAGCGTAGCGGGGGGGCCCGTCAATGAGCAGTTCTTC.

The CDR3 DNA follows: TGTGCCAGCAGAACATCGAACACTGAAGCTTTCTTT. Translated: CASRTSNTEAFF. V and J are TRBV6-5 and TRBJ1-1; the D is unclear. The germline V gene has CDR1 MNHEY and CDR2 SVGAGI. The CDR3 covers 12 residues. V lost 6 bases, J lost 1 base, and 6 bases lay in between.

This chain joins TRBV11-2 and TRBJ2-5; tentative D call: TRBD2 (5 bases). Per germline, CDR1 SGHAT and CDR2 FQNNGV. This CDR3 is 14 amino acids long. Trimming removed 5 bases at V and 4 bases at J, with 14 bases between. The CDR3 region is CASSPAPSRETQYF. The CDR3 nucleotides are TGTGCCAGCAGCCCCGCCCCTAGCAGAGAGACCCAGTACTTC.

The V call is TRBV7-9, the J call TRBJ2-7, with 8 bases lining up with TRBD1. The CDR3 spans 19 residues. Germline assignment: CDR1 SEHNR and CDR2 FQNEAQ (reference sequence). Trimming at V came to 5 bases and at J to 3 bases, leaving 21 bases not matched to a gene. In nucleotides, the CDR3 is TGTGCCAGCAGCGGAAGGCCCATCTTCAGGACAGGGACGAACTACGAGCAGTACTTC. Amino acids: CASSGRPIFRTGTNYEQYF.

The rearrangement joins TRBV11-3 to TRBJ2-5, with D possibly TRBD2 on 6 matching bases. Germline V gene data show CDR1 as SGHNT and CDR2 as YENEEA. Trimming pared 6 bases from V and 5 bases from J, leaving 10 bases between. The CDR3 sequence is 12 residues long. The CDR3 sequence: CASSRDSETQYF. The CDR3 nucleotides are TGTGCCAGCAGTCGGGACTCGGAGACCCAGTACTTC. The variable domain in full, completed from reference TRBV11-3 and TRBJ2-5, reads EAGVVQSPRYKIIEKKQPVAFWCNPISGHNTLYWYLQNLGQGPELLIRYENEEAVDDSQLPKDRFSAERLKGVDSTLKIQPAELGDSAVYLCASSRDSETQYFGPGTRLLVL.

The gene calls are TRBV9 and TRBJ2-2; D not certain. Trimming removed 3 bases from V and 4 bases from J, with 10 bases in between. This CDR3 has 14 amino acids. Germline lookup yields CDR1 SGDLS and CDR2 YYNGEE. CDR3 in amino acids: CASSAQDTTGELFF. The CDR3, as DNA: TGTGCCAGCAGCGCCCAAGACACCACCGGGGAGCTGTTTTTT.

The chain links TRBV29-1 to TRBJ2-7, with 7 bases aligning to TRBD1. This CDR3 contains 11 residues. V lost 5 bases to trimming and J lost 6 bases; unmatched junction nucleotides: 4. The germline V gene encodes CDR1 SQVTM and CDR2 ANQGSEA. CDR3: CSVSRDSEQYF. DNA for the CDR3: TGCAGCGTTTCCCGGGACAGCGAGCAGTACTTC.

The J gene is TRBJ2-7, the V gene TRBV7-9; no clear D. The germline gives CDR1 SEHNR, CDR2 FQNEAQ (reference sequence). The CDR3 sequence is 17 residues long. V lost 2 bases and J lost 2, with 19 bases in between. Written as DNA, the CDR3 is TGTGCCAGCAGCTTAATGTCTAGTCGTGCGTTACCCTACGAGCAGTACTTC. Amino acids: CASSLMSSRALPYEQYF. The full variable domain, completed using reference TRBV7-9 and TRBJ2-7, is DTGVSQNPRHKITKRGQNVTFRCDPISEHNRLYWYRQTLGQGPEFLTYFQNEAQLEKSRLLSDRFSAERPKGSFSTLEIQRTEQGDSAMYLCASSLMSSRALPYEQYFGPGTRLTVT.